The sequence of this T cell receptor (beta chain) was determined in a study of identical twins. This clonotype was recorded at least ten times. Its antigen is not known. Addition of a universal primer site occurred through template switching, and cDNA carried unique molecular identifiers. One entry per CDR3 protein results from TCRdb running MiXCR on the 5' RACE reads. The sample shows about 550,000 distinct CDR3 sequences, about a fifth of them seen only once. Study observations and caveats: Invariant MAIT and iNKT cells are populations that could partly confound zero-insertion analyses. Findings came from cross-sectional statistics, without long-term follow-up of donors. Reduced insertions were recorded for abundant cord blood beta clonotypes, with no such pattern in memory repertoires.

This sample also appeared in a second study, on yellow fever vaccine responses in identical twins.

This clonotype was sampled from a young woman in good health. The material sequenced was CD4+ T cells sorted from blood.

The CDR3 region has the DNA TGCGCCAGCAGCGACACAGATACGCAGTATTTT. Amino acid sequence: CASSDTDTQYF. The V and J genes are TRBV5-1 and TRBJ2-3; D remains ambiguous. From germline, CDR1 is SGHRS and CDR2 YFSETQ. Trimming cost V 4 bases and J 2 bases, with 2 bases left between them. The CDR3 has 11 amino acids.